The 29 T cell receptor beta chains presented below share a single source sample, sequenced in a study of blood T cell repertoires in COVID-19. Some clones are missing from TCRdb's copy, which holds only in-frame ones; the method was immunoSEQ multiplex PCR. The sample shows under 350,000 clones, approximately 88% of them seen only once. Sequenced input: PBMCs or T cells enriched from blood (not recorded which). The receptor set was obtained from a woman between 35 and 50 years old who had recovered from COVID-19.

The chain has TRBV4-2 and TRBJ2-7; 9 bases match TRBD2. The CDR3 covers 16 residues. In germline, CDR1 is LGHNA, CDR2 YNFKEQ. The V segment lost 4 bases and the J segment 2 bases; nucleotides outside the gene matches: 9. DNA of the CDR3: TGTGCCAGCAGCCCAGGGATTAGCGGGAGAACCTACGAGCAGTACTTC. Translation gives CASSPGISGRTYEQYF.

This chain uses TRBV7-9 with TRBJ1-4; no firm D call. This CDR3 contains 14 residues. Germline CDR1 is SEHNR and CDR2 is FQNEAQ (reference sequence). Trimming left V 0 bases short and J 8 bases short, with 10 bases between. CDR3 coding DNA: TGTGCCAGCAGCTTAGCGAGTGACGGGGAAAAACTGTTTTTT. Residues: CASSLASDGEKLFF.

J is TRBJ2-1 and V is TRBV6-7, with 8 bases lining up with TRBD1. TRBV6-7 is marked as an open reading frame, function uncertain. V was pared by 5 bases and J by 8 bases, with 11 bases of the junction left unmatched. This CDR3 contains 15 residues. The CDR3 nucleotides read TGTGCCAGCAGTGCCGGGACAGGCCCTCCCTATGAGCAGTTCTTC. It codes for CASSAGTGPPYEQFF.

The chain recombines TRBV5-4 with TRBJ1-2, with D hard to call. The CDR3 is made up of 13 amino acids. Per germline, CDR1 SGHNT and CDR2 YYREEE (reference sequence). The ends were cut back, 5 bases at V and 6 bases at J, with 14 bases in the middle. CDR3 region: CASSSIGSDGYTF. DNA of the CDR3: TGTGCCAGCAGTTCAATCGGTTCTGATGGCTACACCTTC.

The chain has TRBV25-1 and TRBJ1-2; no firm D call. Deletions cut 4 bases from V and 4 bases from J, with 13 bases between. The CDR3 covers 14 residues. Germline loops: CDR1 MGHDK, CDR2 SYGVNS. CDR3 region: CASSGGVRGYGYTF. The CDR3 DNA follows: TGTGCCAGCAGTGGCGGGGTACGGGGCTATGGCTACACCTTC.

This sequence joins TRBV30 and TRBJ2-2; D not resolved. CDR3 length: 12 amino acids. Germline CDR1 reads GTSNPN; CDR2 reads SVGIG (reference sequence). With 2 bases removed from V and 1 base from J, the gap between germline ends came to 2 bases. The DNA of the CDR3 is TGTGCCTGGAGTCGGAACACCGGGGAGCTGTTTTTT. Its translation is CAWSRNTGELFF.

This clone has a handful of counts. The chain employs TRBV7-8 and TRBJ2-7; TRBD1 agrees at 7 bases. Trimming at V came to 4 bases and at J to 3 bases, leaving 3 bases not matched to a gene. Germline assignment: CDR1 SGHVS and CDR2 FQNEAQ. The CDR3 runs to 13 residues. The CDR3 sequence is CASSSGQVYEQYF. The CDR3 region has the DNA TGTGCCAGCAGCTCAGGACAGGTCTACGAGCAGTACTTC.

The V call is TRBV6-5, the J call TRBJ2-1; no clear D. The CDR3 is 14 residues long. In germline, CDR1 is MNHEY, CDR2 SVGAGI. V gave up 7 bases and J gave up 7 bases, with 17 bases separating them. CDR3 sequence: CASMKRIRVNEQFF. In nucleotides, the CDR3 is TGTGCCAGCATGAAACGAATACGGGTGAATGAGCAGTTCTTC.

The rearrangement joins TRBV7-2 to TRBJ2-5, with 13 bases identical to TRBD2. This CDR3 is 18 amino acids long. V was clipped by 5 bases and J by 5 bases; unmatched bases: 14. Germline V gene lookup returns CDR1 SGHTA and CDR2 FQGNSA. CDR3 amino acids: CASSPPGLAGVGAETQYF. The CDR3 DNA follows: TGTGCCAGCAGCCCACCCGGACTAGCGGGAGTGGGGGCGGAGACCCAGTACTTC.

The chain is built from TRBV18 and TRBJ1-1, with 7 bases matching TRBD1. V gave up 6 bases and J gave up 8 bases; unmatched junction bases: 3. CDR1 and CDR2 (germline): KGHSH, LQKENI. The CDR3 spans 11 residues. This chain's CDR3 is CASSAQGEAFF. In DNA, the CDR3 is TGTGCCAGCTCTGCACAGGGGGAAGCTTTCTTT.

The chain joins TRBV7-2 to TRBJ1-2, with TRBD1 matching 10 bases. The V segment lost 4 bases and the J segment 6 bases; nucleotides outside the gene matches: 5. Germline V gives CDR1 SGHTA, CDR2 FQGNSA. The CDR3 runs to 14 residues. The CDR3 DNA follows: TGTGCCAGCAGCTCACCGGGACAGGGGAATGGCTACACCTTC. This codes for CASSSPGQGNGYTF.

V usage is TRBV7-9 and J usage is TRBJ2-3; perhaps TRBD2 as D (5 bases). CDR3 length equals 16 residues. V shed 0 bases and J shed 0 bases, with 10 bases lying between them. CDR1 SEHNR and CDR2 FQNEAQ come from the germline V gene (reference sequence). The CDR3 sequence: CASSLAWLASTDTQYF. The CDR3, as DNA: TGTGCCAGCAGCTTAGCTTGGCTAGCTAGCACAGATACGCAGTATTTT.

The table lists this clone with a count of one. The chain combines TRBV3-1 (or the pseudogene TRBV3-2) with TRBJ1-2; D possibly corresponds to TRBD1 (6 bases). Trimming removed 1 base at V and 5 bases at J, with 14 bases between. Germline CDR1 is LGHDT and CDR2 is YNNKEL (reference sequence). CDR3 length: 15 residues. CDR3 DNA sequence: TGTGCCAGCAGCCAAGGGGCACAGGGCCCTTATGGCTACACCTTC. Translating gives CASSQGAQGPYGYTF.

This chain joins TRBV16 and TRBJ1-5; D is perhaps TRBD1 (5 bases). Germline V gives CDR1 KGHSY, CDR2 FQNENV. V lost 0 bases and J 6 bases, leaving 12 bases between the germline ends. This CDR3 region has 15 residues. The CDR3 bases are TGTGCCAGCAGCCAATCCCGGGGGGACTTTCAGCCCCAGCATTTT. The encoded protein is CASSQSRGDFQPQHF.

This rearrangement joins TRBV9 to TRBJ2-5; tentatively, D is TRBD2 (5 bases). The CDR3 has 14 residues. The V end lost 0 bases, the J end lost 2 bases, and 8 bases lay between the germline ends. Germline lookup yields CDR1 SGDLS and CDR2 YYNGEE. The CDR3 DNA reads as TGTGCCAGCAGCGTAGGGGGAGCACAAGAGACCCAGTACTTC. The encoded protein is CASSVGGAQETQYF. Full variable domain (outside the CDR3, taken from reference TRBV9 and TRBJ2-5): DSGVTQTPKHLITATGQRVTLRCSPRSGDLSVYWYQQSLDQGLQFLIQYYNGEERAKGNILERFSAQQFPDLHSELNLSSLELGDSALYFCASSVGGAQETQYFGPGTRLLVL.

The chain links TRBV5-4 to TRBJ2-5; D may be TRBD2 (6 bases). Trimming stripped 2 bases from V and 5 bases from J, with 13 bases between. The CDR3 is 14 amino acids. The germline V gene encodes CDR1 SGHNT and CDR2 YYREEE (reference sequence). The CDR3 is CASSFPGELETQYF. The CDR3 DNA sequence: TGTGCCAGCAGCTTCCCGGGGGAGCTCGAGACCCAGTACTTC.

The chain combines TRBV29-1 with TRBJ1-1; D is ambiguous. The CDR3 totals 13 residues. V lost 4 bases and J lost 4, with 13 bases in between. Germline-derived CDR1 and CDR2 are SQVTM and ANQGSEA. The CDR3 DNA reads as TGCAGCGTTGCTCGCCAACCGGGCACTGAAGCTTTCTTT. Its translation is CSVARQPGTEAFF.

The chain combines TRBV5-4 with TRBJ2-7, with D maybe TRBD2 (6 bases). CDR1 SGHNT and CDR2 YYREEE come from the germline V gene (reference sequence). The CDR3 spans 15 residues. V was pared by 4 bases and J by 2 bases, with 16 bases between. For the CDR3, the DNA is TGTGCCAGCAGCGGTAGTTGGGGAGGCCCCTACGAGCAGTACTTC. This translates into CASSGSWGGPYEQYF.

This clone was observed a handful of times. The chain uses TRBV21-1 and TRBJ1-2; the DNA was not compared with TRBD1, the D call given in the table. TRBV21-1 constitutes a pseudogene. The CDR3 loop spans 15 amino acids. The CDR3 spells CASSKSGRGYYGYTF. The CDR3 DNA is TGTGCCAGCAGCAAAAGCGGCAGGGGCTACTATGGCTACACCTTC.

As regards this clone: The same CDR3 also results from other DNA sequences found in this sample. The V gene is TRBV2, the J gene TRBJ1-1, with no clear D. V was cut by 3 bases and J by 5 bases, with 7 bases left in between. Germline values: CDR1 SNHLY, CDR2 FYNNEI. The CDR3 runs to 12 residues. As DNA, the CDR3 is TGTGCCAGCAGTGACCGGGGAACTGAAGCTTTCTTT. Its protein product is CASSDRGTEAFF.

The genes are TRBV18 and TRBJ1-2; possibly TRBD1 for D (6 bases). Looked up from germline, CDR1 is KGHSH and CDR2 is LQKENI. CDR3 size: 13 residues. With 5 bases removed from V and 4 bases from J, the gap between germline ends came to 11 bases. The CDR3 sequence: CASSEDRGYGYTF. Here the CDR3 DNA reads TGTGCCAGCTCAGAGGACAGAGGCTATGGCTACACCTTC.

The chain carries TRBV18 and TRBJ2-7; 11 positions match TRBD1. After removal of 2 bases from V and 3 bases from J, the junction contained 3 bases not matched to a gene. CDR3 length: 15 amino acids. Germline-derived CDR1 and CDR2 are KGHSH and LQKENI. The CDR3 sequence: CASSPGGQGVYEQYF. For the CDR3, the DNA is TGTGCCAGCTCACCAGGGGGACAGGGGGTCTACGAGCAGTACTTC.

This sequence joins TRBV19 and TRBJ1-1; 9 bases map to TRBD1. This CDR3 region has 13 residues. CDR1 and CDR2 from the germline V gene are LNHDA and SQIVND (reference sequence). Germline trimming cut 3 bases from V and 7 bases from J; bases unmatched to any gene: 3. As DNA, the CDR3 is TGTGCCAGTAGTATTCTGACAGGGGGTGAAGCTTTCTTT. This encodes CASSILTGGEAFF.

The rearrangement uses TRBV9 and TRBJ2-7; possible D gene TRBD2, 5 bases. This CDR3 has 17 amino acids. The germline V gene has CDR1 SGDLS and CDR2 YYNGEE. Trimming stripped 5 bases from V and 7 bases from J, with 28 bases between. CDR3 loop: CASSIARGLHITGEQYF. CDR3 in DNA: TGTGCCAGCAGTATAGCGCGCGGCTTACACATTACGGGAGAGCAGTACTTC.

The chain is built from TRBV2 and TRBJ2-7, with D possibly being TRBD1 (5 bases). The CDR3 loop spans 12 amino acids. The V gene's germline CDR1 is SNHLY and CDR2 FYNNEI. Trimming pared 6 bases from V and 5 bases from J, leaving 11 bases between. The CDR3 region has the DNA TGTGCCAGCAGGGACAATAGGCACGAGCAGTACTTC. Translation: CASRDNRHEQYF.

The rearrangement links TRBV5-1 to TRBJ2-5; tentative D call: TRBD2 (5 bases). The CDR3 sequence is 12 residues long. Germline CDR1 is SGHRS and CDR2 is YFSETQ. Deletions cut 2 bases from V and 5 bases from J, with 7 bases between. The CDR3 is CASSLGSETQYF. In DNA form, the CDR3 reads TGCGCCAGCAGCTTAGGGAGTGAGACCCAGTACTTC.

The chain uses TRBV5-1 and TRBJ2-7; TRBD2 matches 8 bases. Germline V gene data show CDR1 as SGHRS and CDR2 as YFSETQ. There are 13 residues in the CDR3. The junction had 4 bases not matched to a gene; V was cut back by 0 bases and J by 8 bases. DNA for the CDR3: TGCGCCAGCAGCTTGGGGACTAGCAATCAGCAGTACTTC. It is translated as CASSLGTSNQQYF.

The chain joins TRBV2 to TRBJ2-1, with 11 positions matching TRBD1. CDR3 length: 14 residues. Germline V gene sequence: CDR1 SNHLY, CDR2 FYNNEI. V trimming: 4 bases; J trimming: 7 bases; junction bases outside the gene matches: 3. This CDR3 reads CASSGTGGVNEQFF. CDR3 coding DNA: TGTGCCAGCAGTGGGACAGGGGGCGTGAATGAGCAGTTCTTC.

V and J are TRBV3-1 (or the pseudogene TRBV3-2) and TRBJ1-2, with D tentatively TRBD1 (6 bases). V lost 3 bases, J lost 5 bases, and 16 bases lay in between. The CDR3 length is 15 residues. Germline CDR1 is LGHDT and CDR2 is YNNKEL (reference sequence). DNA of the CDR3: TGTGCCAGCAGCCATTATCGACAGGCCTCATATGGCTACACCTTC. Protein: CASSHYRQASYGYTF.